A selection of T cell receptor beta chains follows, all from one sample in a study of CD8 T cells in ankylosing spondylitis. One entry per CDR3 protein, called by TCRdb with MiXCR from the 5' RACE reads. This sample has 200,000 to 300,000 distinct CDR3 sequences; approximately 10% occur once, and the top ten carry about 2.8%. Sequenced material: blood, either unsorted or a sorted T cell fraction (not recorded which). The receptor source for this set is a male donor with ankylosing spondylitis or in good health (not recorded which). The CDR3 runs from the conserved cysteine through the conserved F or W. Each record gives: clone size, V gene, D gene, J gene, CDR3 protein, CDR3 DNA. The D gene is left open where the match is weak. Rows may omit the clone size; those that give it use once, few, many or a size class.

abundance: many
v_gene: TRBV5-6
d_gene: -
j_gene: TRBJ1-2
CDR3aa: CASSLSHAEYGYTF
CDR3nt: TGTGCCAGCAGCTTGTCCCACGCGGAATATGGCTACACCTTC

abundance: many
v_gene: TRBV7-2
d_gene: -
j_gene: TRBJ2-3
CDR3aa: CASSLTSETQYF
CDR3nt: TGTGCCAGCAGCTTAACGAGCGAAACGCAGTATTTT

abundance: many
v_gene: TRBV18
d_gene: -
j_gene: TRBJ1-1
CDR3aa: CASSSGRANTEAFF
CDR3nt: TGTGCCAGCTCATCCGGACGGGCGAACACTGAAGCTTTCTTT

abundance: many
v_gene: TRBV3-1
d_gene: -
j_gene: TRBJ2-7
CDR3aa: CASSRDWDINEQYF
CDR3nt: TGTGCCAGCAGCCGGGATTGGGATATTAACGAGCAGTACTTC

abundance: -
v_gene: TRBV7-2
d_gene: TRBD1
j_gene: TRBJ2-1
CDR3aa: CASSPDRDSEQFF
CDR3nt: TGTGCCAGCAGCCCGGACAGGGACAGTGAGCAGTTCTTC

abundance: -
v_gene: TRBV30
d_gene: -
j_gene: TRBJ2-2
CDR3aa: CAWSVLGNTGELFF
CDR3nt: TGTGCCTGGAGTGTTCTAGGGAACACCGGGGAGCTGTTTTTT

abundance: many
v_gene: TRBV10-3
d_gene: TRBD2
j_gene: TRBJ2-7
CDR3aa: CAISESKGGSYEQYF
CDR3nt: TGTGCCATCAGTGAGTCGAAGGGCGGGAGCTACGAGCAGTACTTC

abundance: many
v_gene: TRBV25-1
d_gene: -
j_gene: TRBJ2-7
CDR3aa: CASSDIGRSSYEQYF
CDR3nt: TGTGCCAGCAGTGATATTGGACGTAGCTCCTACGAGCAGTACTTC

abundance: few
v_gene: TRBV12-3/TRBV12-4
d_gene: -
j_gene: TRBJ1-2
CDR3aa: CASSTYAGSSSNYGYTF
CDR3nt: TGTGCCAGCAGCACATACGCGGGCAGCTCGTCTAACTATGGCTACACCTTC

abundance: many
v_gene: TRBV12-3/TRBV12-4
d_gene: -
j_gene: TRBJ2-3
CDR3aa: CASRSSIGTDTQYF
CDR3nt: TGTGCCAGCAGATCTAGCATTGGCACAGATACGCAGTATTTT

abundance: many
v_gene: TRBV12-3/TRBV12-4
d_gene: -
j_gene: TRBJ2-1
CDR3aa: CASSFHLGEQFF
CDR3nt: TGTGCCAGCAGTTTTCATTTAGGTGAGCAGTTCTTC

abundance: many
v_gene: TRBV12-3/TRBV12-4
d_gene: TRBD2
j_gene: TRBJ2-1
CDR3aa: CASSFAPGTSGSNEQFF
CDR3nt: TGTGCCAGCAGTTTTGCCCCCGGGACTAGCGGCAGTAATGAGCAGTTCTTC

abundance: few
v_gene: TRBV7-9
d_gene: -
j_gene: TRBJ1-5
CDR3aa: CASSLGSMVQHF
CDR3nt: TGTGCCAGCAGCTTAGGGTCAATGGTCCAGCATTTT

abundance: many
v_gene: TRBV27
d_gene: -
j_gene: TRBJ1-5
CDR3aa: CASSLKPYSNQPQHF
CDR3nt: TGTGCCAGCAGTTTAAAGCCTTATAGCAATCAGCCCCAGCATTTT

abundance: few
v_gene: TRBV7-2
d_gene: -
j_gene: TRBJ1-2
CDR3aa: CASSSFDEPPYGYTF
CDR3nt: TGTGCCAGCAGCTCCTTCGACGAGCCCCCCTATGGCTACACCTTC

abundance: many
v_gene: TRBV10-3
d_gene: -
j_gene: TRBJ2-7
CDR3aa: CAISGGRDGGEQYF
CDR3nt: TGTGCCATCAGTGGAGGCCGGGACGGCGGTGAGCAGTACTTC

abundance: few
v_gene: TRBV10-3
d_gene: -
j_gene: TRBJ2-7
CDR3aa: CATGLVYEQYF
CDR3nt: TGTGCCACCGGGCTGGTATACGAGCAGTACTTC

abundance: many
v_gene: TRBV20-1
d_gene: TRBD2
j_gene: TRBJ2-2
CDR3aa: CSARVPLAGAANTGELFF
CDR3nt: TGCAGTGCTAGAGTCCCGCTAGCGGGGGCCGCGAACACCGGGGAGCTGTTTTTT

abundance: many
v_gene: TRBV30
d_gene: TRBD1
j_gene: TRBJ2-7
CDR3aa: CAWGTGLSYEQYF
CDR3nt: TGTGCCTGGGGGACAGGGCTCTCCTACGAGCAGTACTTC

abundance: many
v_gene: TRBV7-6
d_gene: -
j_gene: TRBJ2-2
CDR3aa: CASSFGRGGTGELFF
CDR3nt: TGTGCCAGCAGCTTCGGCAGGGGGGGCACCGGGGAGCTGTTTTTT

abundance: few
v_gene: TRBV6-2/TRBV6-3
d_gene: TRBD2
j_gene: TRBJ2-1
CDR3aa: CASSSRTRSSYNEQFF
CDR3nt: TGTGCCAGCAGTTCCCGGACTAGGAGCTCCTACAATGAGCAGTTCTTC

abundance: few
v_gene: TRBV20-1
d_gene: TRBD2
j_gene: TRBJ2-7
CDR3aa: CSALKGGFSYEQYF
CDR3nt: TGCAGTGCCCTAAAGGGAGGGTTCTCCTACGAGCAGTACTTC

abundance: many
v_gene: TRBV29-1
d_gene: TRBD1
j_gene: TRBJ1-2
CDR3aa: CSVVSRTGYYGYTF
CDR3nt: TGCAGCGTTGTCTCTCGGACAGGGTACTATGGCTACACCTTC

abundance: -
v_gene: TRBV18
d_gene: TRBD2
j_gene: TRBJ2-7
CDR3aa: CASSPGGTGEQYF
CDR3nt: TGTGCCAGCTCACCGGGGGGGACGGGCGAGCAGTACTTC

abundance: many
v_gene: TRBV6-5
d_gene: -
j_gene: TRBJ1-3
CDR3aa: CASSYGGLSGNTIYF
CDR3nt: TGTGCCAGCAGTTACGGGGGGCTCTCTGGAAACACCATATATTTT

abundance: many
v_gene: TRBV4-1
d_gene: TRBD1
j_gene: TRBJ2-1
CDR3aa: CASSQESTGEDEQFF
CDR3nt: TGCGCCAGCAGCCAAGAATCGACAGGGGAGGATGAGCAGTTCTTC

abundance: many
v_gene: TRBV10-3
d_gene: -
j_gene: TRBJ2-2
CDR3aa: CAISESGQSTGELFF
CDR3nt: TGTGCCATCAGTGAGTCTGGACAGTCCACCGGGGAGCTGTTTTTT

abundance: -
v_gene: TRBV19
d_gene: -
j_gene: TRBJ1-4
CDR3aa: CASRPGAPNEKLFF
CDR3nt: TGTGCCAGTAGGCCGGGGGCACCCAATGAAAAACTGTTTTTT